Below, 11 T cell receptor beta chains from the same sample are listed, as sequenced in a study of T cells in localized non-small cell lung cancer. Sequenced by immunoSEQ multiplex PCR; TCRdb stores in-frame clones only, minus some. The sample consists of around 41,000 clones, about 88% of them appearing once. Source: peripheral blood, taken before any cancer treatment. Receptor source: a woman aged 18-49 years with stage III lung adenocarcinoma.

A single count supports this clone. The chain employs TRBV7-7 and TRBJ1-1, with D hard to call. V dropped 2 bases and J dropped 0 bases, with 4 bases sitting between them. CDR1 is SSHAT and CDR2 is FNYEAQ in the germline V gene (reference sequence). CDR3 length: 13 residues. CDR3 bases: TGTGCCAGCAGCTTACATATGAACACTGAAGCTTTCTTT. Amino acid sequence: CASSLHMNTEAFF.

This clone was seen a handful of times. The chain has TRBV2 and TRBJ1-6; no definite D call. CDR1 and CDR2 (germline): SNHLY, FYNNEI. The germline V and J ends were trimmed by 11 bases and 0 bases, with 14 bases remaining between them. The CDR3 is made up of 15 amino acids. CDR3 nucleotides: TGTGCCGGATCTCCGGGGAGCTCCTATAATTCACCCCTCCACTTT. Amino acid sequence: CAGSPGSSYNSPLHF.

The V and J genes are TRBV7-9 and TRBJ1-5; D is perhaps TRBD1 (5 bases). V shed 5 bases and J shed 3 bases, with 14 bases lying between them. This CDR3 has 15 residues. Germline-derived CDR1 and CDR2 are SEHNR and FQNEAQ (reference sequence). In nucleotides, the CDR3 is TGTGCCAGCAGCGGCGGAGGGACCACCAATCAGCCCCAGCATTTT. Translated: CASSGGGTTNQPQHF.

The V call is TRBV7-9, the J call TRBJ2-7, with D perhaps TRBD1 or TRBD2 (5 bases each). This CDR3 comprises 13 residues. V was shortened by 6 bases and J by 2 bases, with 11 bases between the two germline ends. The germline V gene encodes CDR1 SEHNR and CDR2 FQNEAQ (reference sequence). This CDR3 reads CASSPRGPYEQYF. For the CDR3, the DNA is TGTGCCAGCAGTCCACGGGGCCCCTACGAGCAGTACTTC. Filled out from reference TRBV7-9 and TRBJ2-7, the complete variable domain reads DTGVSQNPRHKITKRGQNVTFRCDPISEHNRLYWYRQTLGQGPEFLTYFQNEAQLEKSRLLSDRFSAERPKGSFSTLEIQRTEQGDSAMYLCASSPRGPYEQYFGPGTRLTVT.

The CDR3 loop reads CASSLGEGGTEAFF. The CDR3 coding sequence is TGTGCCAGCAGCTTAGGAGAGGGGGGTACTGAAGCTTTCTTT. The gene calls are TRBV7-9 and TRBJ1-1; D is possibly TRBD1 (6 bases). V shed 1 base and J shed 5 bases, with 11 bases lying between them. CDR1 SEHNR and CDR2 FQNEAQ come from the germline V gene (reference sequence). The CDR3 covers 14 residues.

The rearrangement links TRBV19 to TRBJ1-1; D might be TRBD1 (5 bases). CDR3 size: 19 residues. Trimming removed 3 bases from V and 4 bases from J, with 27 bases in between. Germline V lookup: CDR1 LNHDA, CDR2 SQIVND (reference sequence). The CDR3 DNA is TGTGCCAGTAGTATTTGGGGGAAGGGGCAGAGGGTGAGGATCACTGAAGCTTTCTTT. Translated, it gives CASSIWGKGQRVRITEAFF. The variable domain in full, with the rest retrieved from reference TRBV19 and TRBJ1-1, is DGGITQSPKYLFRKEGQNVTLSCEQNLNHDAMYWYRQDPGQGLRLIYYSQIVNDFQKGDIAEGYSVSREKKESFPLTVTSAQKNPTAFYLCASSIWGKGQRVRITEAFFGQGTRLTVV.

This chain joins TRBV30 and TRBJ2-2; D possibly corresponds to TRBD1 (6 bases). The CDR3 is 15 amino acids. V shed 2 bases and J shed 5 bases, with 15 bases lying between them. CDR1 and CDR2 from the germline V gene are GTSNPN and SVGIG (reference sequence). The CDR3 reads CAWSRQDSWTGELFF. DNA for the CDR3: TGTGCCTGGAGTCGACAGGACTCTTGGACCGGGGAGCTGTTTTTT. Full variable domain (rest looked up from reference TRBV30 and TRBJ2-2): SQTIHQWPATLVQPVGSPLSLECTVEGTSNPNLYWYRQAAGRGLQLLFYSVGIGQISSEVPQNLSASRPQDRQFILSSKKLLLSDSGFYLCAWSRQDSWTGELFFGEGSRLTVL.

As to this clone: An end of the junction does not agree with germline; a read error may underlie this. The chain couples TRBV7-7 to TRBJ2-5; D might be TRBD2 (6 bases). CDR3 length: 14 amino acids. CDR1 and CDR2 from the germline V gene are SSHAT and FNYEAQ (reference sequence). The CDR3 DNA follows: TGTGCTAGCAGCCCCATTGCGGGGTGGGGGACCCAGTACTTC. Translation: CASSPIAGWGTQYF.

The CDR3 region is CASSEATDRRNTEAFF. For the CDR3, the DNA is TGTGCCAGCAGTGAGGCCACCGACAGGAGGAACACTGAAGCTTTCTTT. The chain recombines TRBV2 with TRBJ1-1, with D possibly being TRBD1 (6 bases). CDR3 length equals 16 residues. V lost 3 bases and J lost 1, with 15 bases in between. Germline V gene sequence: CDR1 SNHLY, CDR2 FYNNEI. Complete variable domain (other parts from reference TRBV2 and TRBJ1-1): EPEVTQTPSHQVTQMGQEVILRCVPISNHLYFYWYRQILGQKVEFLVSFYNNEISEKSEIFDDQFSVERPDGSNFTLKIRSTKLEDSAMYFCASSEATDRRNTEAFFGQGTRLTVV.

This clone was observed once. The rearrangement joins TRBV30 to TRBJ1-6; 7 nucleotides line up with TRBD1. This CDR3 spans 15 amino acids. The germline gives CDR1 GTSNPN, CDR2 SVGIG (reference sequence). V lost 7 bases to trimming and J lost 7 bases; unmatched junction nucleotides: 13. CDR3 DNA sequence: TGTGCCTCCACCCCTAAGGGGGCTTGGAATTCACCCCTCCACTTT. Translation gives CASTPKGAWNSPLHF.

CDR3 sequence (DNA): TGTGCCAGCAGCTTGGTGGGTAGCGGGGGACAAGAGACCCAGTACTTC. Translating gives CASSLVGSGGQETQYF. The chain uses TRBV5-4 and TRBJ2-5; 9 nucleotides line up with TRBD2. Germline-derived CDR1 and CDR2 are SGHNT and YYREEE (reference sequence). V shed 0 bases, J shed 2 bases, and the junction held 5 bases outside the gene matches. The CDR3 is 16 residues long. Together with reference TRBV5-4 and TRBJ2-5, the CDR3 gives the full variable domain: ETGVTQSPTHLIKTRGQQVTLRCSSQSGHNTVSWYQQALGQGPQFIFQYYREEENGRGNFPPRFSGLQFPNYSSELNVNALELDDSALYLCASSLVGSGGQETQYFGPGTRLLVL.